The entry below describes one T cell receptor beta chain. Its specificity is not known. V lost 2 bases, J lost 4 bases, and 2 bases lay in between. Germline values: CDR1 MDHEN, CDR2 SYDVKM. The CDR3 is made up of 11 amino acids. The sample belongs to a study of cytomegalovirus exposure and HLA in healthy donors. Findings and limits, study-wide: First-cohort TCR clusters tended to co-occur in the 130 or so validation repertoires, a later analysis found.

Sequencing was performed with immunoSEQ multiplex PCR; in TCRdb, only in-frame clones are kept and a portion is missing. The sample has about 250,000 clones, roughly nine tenths seen once. This TCR was sampled from a man younger than 35 in good health and CMV-seropositive. The rearrangement joins TRBV28 to TRBJ1-2; D is unresolved. The specimen sequenced was PBMCs. The CDR3 spells CASSLAYGYTF. The DNA for the CDR3 is TGTGCCAGCAGTTTAGCCTATGGCTACACCTTC.